This TCR beta chain is drawn from a study of technical replicates of blood from several donors. The protocol was immunoSEQ multiplex PCR, while the TCRdb copy is restricted to in-frame clones and leaves out a portion. The sample contains some 77,000 clones, about 91% of which appear only once. CDR1 is SGHTA and CDR2 is FQGNSA in the germline V gene. This CDR3 contains 13 residues. Trimming stripped 5 bases from V and 6 bases from J, with 13 bases between. The TCR originated in a human donor in good health. Sequencing used T cells isolated from PBMCs. The chain is built from TRBV7-2 and TRBJ1-1; perhaps TRBD1 as D (5 bases). The CDR3 sequence: CASSLDSIAEAFF. The CDR3 coding sequence is TGTGCCAGCAGCCTCGACAGTATAGCTGAAGCTTTCTTT. Full variable domain (rest looked up from reference TRBV7-2 and TRBJ1-1): GAGVSQSPSNKVTEKGKDVELRCDPISGHTALYWYRQSLGQGLEFLIYFQGNSAPDKSGLPSDRFSAERTGGSVSTLTIQRTQQEDSAVYLCASSLDSIAEAFFGQGTRLTVV.